This TCR beta chain was retrieved from a study of early T cells in non-severe SARS-CoV-2 infection. Study at large: Sequencing was performed on bulk RNA from unsorted whole blood, leaving chains unpaired. The study, taken as a whole, reports: In VDJdb matching, anti-spike CD8 responses were favored while private and CD4 specificities went missing.

As to this clonotype: Its antigen remains unidentified.

The CDR3 consists of 12 residues. The V gene's germline CDR1 is DFQATT and CDR2 SNEGSKA (reference sequence). V dropped 6 bases and J dropped 0 bases, with 8 bases sitting between them. Tagging with unique molecular identifiers was applied to individual cDNA molecules. TCRdb re-called the 5' RACE reads through MiXCR, storing one row per CDR3 protein. The sample yields 35,000 to 45,000 distinct CDR3 sequences, 5% to 6.5% seen once. The input for sequencing was whole blood, taken at baseline. This clonotype originated in an adult who was a healthcare worker with PCR-confirmed SARS-CoV-2 infection or an uninfected control (not recorded which). This chain connects TRBV20-1 to TRBJ1-1; D gene ambiguous. CDR3 residues: CSAAGLNTEAFF. The DNA of the CDR3 is TGCAGTGCGGCGGGCTTGAACACTGAAGCTTTCTTT.